This TCR beta chain was sequenced for a study of memory CD4+ T cells and cytomegalovirus serostatus. The sort gate was single viable CD3+CD4+CD8-CD45RO+ cells for memory CD4+ T cells. General study findings and limits: Of approximately 160 reported CMV TCRbeta sequences, 65 to 85 were found in memory CD4+ repertoires.

In the authors' workflow: After removing out-of-frame reads, around 2,100,000 distinct TCRbeta sequences remained. The data were produced by immunoSEQ multiplex PCR, yet TCRdb's version contains in-frame clones alone and is incomplete. V, J and clone size are those of that table, while D and trimming were read from the DNA. The sample shows 40,000 to 50,000 clones, roughly four fifths of them seen only once. Concerning this clone itself: No antigen is known for it.

V lost 4 bases and J 11 bases, leaving 16 bases between the germline ends. Germline CDR1 SGHNT, CDR2 YYREEE (reference sequence). This CDR3 comprises 14 residues. The specimen was memory CD4+ T cells from blood. V usage is TRBV5-4 and J usage is TRBJ1-6; unclear D gene. The TCR was taken from an adult in good health and CMV-seropositive. DNA of the CDR3: TGTGCCAGCAGCGCCGACCAGACCGGCCCACCCCTCCACTTT. It translates to CASSADQTGPPLHF.